This T cell receptor beta chain appears in the sequencing data of a study of metastatic and nonmetastatic thyroid tumors. Study-level points and caveats: Reports indicated that malignant thyroid tumors showed significantly higher TCR beta diversity than benign nodules did, in blood and tumor.

This CDR3 spans 12 amino acids. Every patient was untreated before thyroid surgery. TCRdb called clones again from the PCR reads with MiXCR. The repertoire holds around 19,000 clones, with around a third as singletons. A note on this clone: Its specificity is unknown. One end of the junction does not line up with germline, which may come from a read error.

The specimen sequenced was blood. This rearrangement joins TRBV12-3 or TRBV12-4 to TRBJ1-1; D ambiguous. This clonotype originated in a female donor with papillary thyroid cancer or a benign thyroid nodule (not recorded which). Some clones in this sample may be carry-over from other donors' samples. CDR3 nucleotide sequence: TGTGCCAGCAGTTTCCCTTACAGTGAAGCTTCCTTT. Its translation: CASSFPYSEASF.